This TCR beta chain was recorded in a study of T cells expressing NK-cell markers. Whole-study context: According to the study, TCR beta repertoires originated from sorted CD3+CD56+NKG2C+, CD3+CD56+NKG2C- and CD3+CD56-NKG2C+ T cells. Study-wide points: The study found dominant NKG2C+ clonotypes at roughly 1.0-7.5% of CD8+ T cells in over 5 donors.

As for this clonotype: Its antigen is unidentified.

UMI-tagged 5'RACE template switching yielded the TCR beta cDNA. TCRdb derives one entry per CDR3 protein from the 5' RACE reads, leaving out DNA. Its listing shows 350,000 to 400,000 distinct CDR3 sequences. The CDR3 is made up of 15 amino acids. CDR1 is SQVTM and CDR2 is ANQGSEA in the germline V gene. This sequence was found in a woman between 50 and 59 years old in good health. The rearrangement uses TRBV29-1 and TRBJ2-3; no DNA is available, so the TRBD2 call from TCRdb remains unchecked. The sequencing sample was made of blood T cells: a sorted CD56 or NKG2C T cell subset, CD4+ or CD8+ T cells, or bulk PBMC T cells (not recorded which). CDR3 region: CSVSFLAGATDTQYF.